Following are 22 T cell receptor beta chains from one sample sequenced in a study of cytomegalovirus exposure and HLA in healthy donors. Researchers ran the PCR with 60 Vbeta and 13 Jbeta primers. Data came from immunoSEQ multiplex PCR; TCRdb stores just in-frame clones and leaves some out. The table records 200,000 to 250,000 clones, roughly 80% of them present only once. Sequenced sample: PBMCs. All receptors come from a woman aged 25 to 39 in good health and CMV-seronegative.

The chain links TRBV4-1 to TRBJ1-2; D is unresolved. V was trimmed by 4 bases and J by 0 bases, leaving 18 bases between them. CDR1 and CDR2 from the germline V gene are MGHRA and YSYEKL. This CDR3 contains 17 residues. The CDR3 loop reads CASSLYSFGLANYGYTF. The CDR3, as DNA: TGCGCCAGCAGCCTATACAGTTTCGGCTTAGCTAACTATGGCTACACCTTC.

The CDR3 reads CASSIDTRGTEAFF. The CDR3 region has the DNA TGTGCCAGCAGTATTGACACCCGGGGGACTGAAGCTTTCTTT. The chain has TRBV5-4 and TRBJ1-1, with TRBD1 as a possible D gene (5 bases). CDR3 size: 14 residues. The ends were cut back, 5 bases at V and 5 bases at J, with 16 bases in the middle. Germline CDR1 SGHNT, CDR2 YYREEE (reference sequence).

This clone was observed once. The chain is built from TRBV2 and TRBJ2-7, with a tentative D call TRBD2 (6 bases). Germline loops: CDR1 SNHLY, CDR2 FYNNEI. Trimming stripped 6 bases from V and 2 bases from J, with 17 bases between. The CDR3 totals 15 residues. The CDR3 reads CASSAAGRAAYEQYF. As DNA, the CDR3 is TGTGCCAGCAGCGCGGCGGGGCGGGCGGCCTACGAGCAGTACTTC.

The V gene is TRBV30, the J gene TRBJ2-7, with TRBD2 matching over 13 bases. The CDR3 totals 17 residues. The trim removed 4 bases at V and 2 bases at J, leaving 11 bases unmatched. The germline V gene encodes CDR1 GTSNPN and CDR2 SVGIG (reference sequence). The CDR3 DNA follows: TGTGCCTGGACCCTGGGATGGACTAGCGGGGGAACCTACGAGCAGTACTTC. Protein product: CAWTLGWTSGGTYEQYF.

This chain joins TRBV6-4 and TRBJ1-1; D ambiguous. Germline assignment: CDR1 MRHNA and CDR2 SNTAGT. The CDR3 has 13 amino acids. V was clipped by 5 bases and J by 0 bases, with 7 bases between them. For the CDR3, the DNA is TGTGCCAGCAGTTACCGGTTGAACACTGAAGCTTTCTTT. As protein: CASSYRLNTEAFF.

J is TRBJ1-2 and V is TRBV6-1; D ambiguous. Between the trimmed V and J ends, which lost 2 bases and 4 bases, there was a span of 17 bases. The CDR3 has 16 residues. Germline CDR1 MNHNS, CDR2 SASEGT. The CDR3 sequence: CASSERLIPGGYGYTF. The CDR3 coding sequence is TGTGCCAGCAGTGAAAGGCTCATTCCGGGAGGCTATGGCTACACCTTC.

This clone was seen only a few times. The chain couples TRBV6-4 to TRBJ2-3; a possible D gene is TRBD2 (7 bases). The V gene lost 3 bases and the J gene lost 1 base, with 11 bases spanning the gap. CDR3 size: 15 residues. Per germline, CDR1 MRHNA and CDR2 SNTAGT. The CDR3 sequence is CASSEEGGGTDTQYF. Written as DNA, the CDR3 is TGTGCCAGCAGTGAAGAGGGGGGGGGCACAGATACGCAGTATTTT.

This chain connects TRBV9 to TRBJ2-1; 9 bases are a match to TRBD2. V lost 0 bases to trimming and J lost 4 bases; unmatched junction nucleotides: 2. The CDR3 runs 15 residues. The germline V gene has CDR1 SGDLS and CDR2 YYNGEE. The DNA of the CDR3 is TGTGCCAGCAGCGTAGGCGGGGGGGATTACAATGAGCAGTTCTTC. Residues: CASSVGGGDYNEQFF.

V and J are TRBV11-2 and TRBJ1-2; D is perhaps TRBD1 (5 bases). The germline V gene encodes CDR1 SGHAT and CDR2 FQNNGV. CDR3 length: 11 residues. With 6 bases removed from V and 5 bases from J, the gap between germline ends came to 7 bases. The CDR3 here is CASRAGYGYTF. As DNA, the CDR3 is TGTGCCAGCAGGGCAGGGTATGGCTACACCTTC.

The DNA of the CDR3 is TGTGCCTGGCGGACAGGGGGGTACACTGAAGCTTTCTTT. Translated: CAWRTGGYTEAFF. The rearrangement joins TRBV30 to TRBJ1-1, with 10 bases that match TRBD1. Germline loops: CDR1 GTSNPN, CDR2 SVGIG (reference sequence). The CDR3 totals 13 residues. After removal of 5 bases from V and 3 bases from J, the junction contained 3 bases not matched to a gene.

The rearrangement links TRBV5-4 to TRBJ2-5; 7 nucleotides line up with TRBD1. V dropped 0 bases and J dropped 4; count of bases not matched to a gene: 6. CDR1 SGHNT and CDR2 YYREEE come from the germline V gene (reference sequence). This CDR3 contains 15 residues. CDR3 coding DNA: TGTGCCAGCAGCTTGGCCAAGGGGGCGCGAGAGACCCAGTACTTC. Its translation is CASSLAKGARETQYF.

There are a few counts of this clone. The chain couples TRBV5-1 to TRBJ2-5, with TRBD1 matching 8 bases. The germline V gene encodes CDR1 SGHRS and CDR2 YFSETQ. The junction had 10 bases not matched to a gene; V was cut back by 4 bases and J by 5 bases. There are 15 residues in the CDR3. The CDR3 DNA reads TGCGCCAGCAGCCCAAGACAGGGGTGGATGGAGACCCAGTACTTC. Protein: CASSPRQGWMETQYF.

V is TRBV7-2 and J is TRBJ2-7; no firm D call. The CDR3 is made up of 14 amino acids. Germline V gene sequence: CDR1 SGHTA, CDR2 FQGNSA. The ends were cut back, 8 bases at V and 3 bases at J, with 17 bases in the middle. The CDR3 bases are TGTGCCAGCTCGTTTGGAGTGGCGGTCTACGAGCAGTACTTC. It encodes CASSFGVAVYEQYF.

The chain has TRBV5-5 and TRBJ2-5, with D maybe TRBD1 (5 bases). Germline assignment: CDR1 SGHKS and CDR2 YYEKEE (reference sequence). The CDR3 sequence is 14 residues long. Trimming removed 4 bases from V and 6 bases from J, with 16 bases in between. The CDR3 bases are TGTGCCAGCAGCCTATCGACAGTACCAAAGACCCAGTACTTC. Amino acids: CASSLSTVPKTQYF.

The V and J genes are TRBV27 and TRBJ1-5, with D uncertain. Trimming pared 5 bases from V and 6 bases from J, leaving 20 bases between. This CDR3 has 16 amino acids. Germline CDR1 reads MNHEY; CDR2 reads SMNVEV (reference sequence). CDR3 in DNA: TGTGCCAGCAGTCCGCGGGCCCCGGGGATCGGTCAGCCCCAGCATTTT. Its protein is CASSPRAPGIGQPQHF.

The chain combines TRBV30 with TRBJ2-5, with 13 positions matching TRBD2. In germline, CDR1 is GTSNPN, CDR2 SVGIG (reference sequence). This CDR3 region has 14 residues. V shed 7 bases and J 6 bases; nucleotides not matched to a gene: 8. CDR3 DNA: TGTGCCTTAAGACTAGCGGGGGGTGCGAAGACCCAGTACTTC. Translating it yields CALRLAGGAKTQYF. Complete variable domain (other parts from reference TRBV30 and TRBJ2-5): SQTIHQWPATLVQPVGSPLSLECTVEGTSNPNLYWYRQAAGRGLQLLFYSVGIGQISSEVPQNLSASRPQDRQFILSSKKLLLSDSGFYLCALRLAGGAKTQYFGPGTRLLVL.

This clone occurred a few times. The chain recombines TRBV4-1 with TRBJ1-5, with TRBD1 identical over 8 bases. The CDR3 length is 15 residues. Germline V lookup: CDR1 MGHRA, CDR2 YSYEKL. With 3 bases clipped from V and 2 bases from J, the junction kept 3 bases outside the gene matches. The CDR3 spells CASSQMTGGNQPQHF. CDR3 DNA sequence: TGCGCCAGCAGCCAGATGACAGGGGGCAATCAGCCCCAGCATTTT.

J is TRBJ1-1 and V is TRBV4-2; D remains ambiguous. In germline, CDR1 is LGHNA, CDR2 YNFKEQ. Deletions cut 4 bases from V and 6 bases from J, with 21 bases between. This CDR3 is built from 16 residues. DNA of the CDR3: TGTGCCAGCAGCCTATCAGTGGAGGGTAGTGCCGCTGAAGCTTTCTTT. Its protein product is CASSLSVEGSAAEAFF.

The V call is TRBV5-1, the J call TRBJ1-1; D possibly corresponds to TRBD1 (5 bases). Trimming pared 0 bases from V and 1 base from J, leaving 10 bases between. The CDR3 runs to 15 residues. Germline V gene sequence: CDR1 SGHRS, CDR2 YFSETQ. The CDR3 here is CASSLGSGQNTEAFF. The CDR3 DNA reads as TGCGCCAGCAGCTTGGGTTCAGGACAGAACACTGAAGCTTTCTTT.

V gene TRBV5-8 combines with J gene TRBJ2-1, with TRBD2 identical over 9 bases. Germline V gene lookup returns CDR1 SGHTS and CDR2 YDEGEE. This CDR3 contains 15 residues. J gave up 2 bases and V 4 bases, and 4 bases lay outside the gene matches. CDR3 sequence: CASSLSGGPYNEQFF. For the CDR3, the DNA is TGTGCCAGCAGCCTTAGCGGGGGACCCTACAATGAGCAGTTCTTC.

This clone appeared once. This rearrangement joins TRBV28 to TRBJ2-7; weak D call: TRBD2 (7 bases). Germline lookup yields CDR1 MDHEN and CDR2 SYDVKM. This CDR3 is 14 amino acids long. The V end was cut by 6 bases, the J end by 3 bases, with 15 bases between. The chain's CDR3 is CASSGGLGGYEQYF. The CDR3 DNA reads TGTGCCAGCAGCGGGGGGCTGGGTGGCTACGAGCAGTACTTC.

On this clone: In the same sample, other DNA sequences code for this CDR3. The chain combines TRBV12-5 with TRBJ2-2; D gene unclear. The V gene lost 6 bases and the J gene lost 6 bases, with 11 bases spanning the gap. Looked up from germline, CDR1 is LGHNT and CDR2 is FRNRAP. The CDR3 consists of 13 residues. CDR3 DNA: TGTGCTAGTGGCTTGATCGGTGCCGGGGAGCTGTTTTTT. Its translation: CASGLIGAGELFF. The complete variable domain, with remaining parts taken from reference TRBV12-5 and TRBJ2-2, reads DARVTQTPRHKVTEMGQEVTMRCQPILGHNTVFWYRQTMMQGLELLAYFRNRAPLDDSGMPKDRFSAEMPDATLATLKIQPSEPRDSAVYFCASGLIGAGELFFGEGSRLTVL.